This T cell receptor beta chain was profiled in a study of T cell responses to AZD1222 COVID-19 vaccine. V lost 2 bases, J lost 3 bases, and 10 bases lay in between. Germline CDR1 and CDR2: MNHEY and SMNVEV (reference sequence). The CDR3 length is 14 residues. This table comes from immunoSEQ multiplex PCR, and its TCRdb copy is limited to in-frame clones, with some not included. Among some 170,000 clones listed, more than 85% were seen once. This chain connects TRBV27 to TRBJ1-2; D uncertain. The source was peripheral blood, collected on day 0 of AZD1222 vaccination. The receptor was isolated from an adult in good health. The CDR3 DNA follows: TGTGCCAGCAGTTTAACACGGTGGGACTATGGCTACACCTTC. Its protein is CASSLTRWDYGYTF.